The 5 T cell receptor beta chains below were found in one sample sequenced in a study of blood T cell repertoires in COVID-19. Repertoires were generated with immunoSEQ multiplex PCR, while TCRdb's copy carries only in-frame clones and drops some. Of 60,000 to 75,000 clones in the sample, about 80% were seen once. Specimen: peripheral blood. The receptors were sampled from a man aged 55 to 70 with active or convalescent COVID-19.

This clone appeared a single time. The rearrangement uses TRBV6-1 and TRBJ1-5; 8 bases agree with TRBD1. The V and J ends lost 4 bases and 2 bases, in that order; junction bases with no gene match: 7. The germline CDR1 and CDR2 sequences are MNHNS and SASEGT. The CDR3 runs to 16 residues. The CDR3 sequence is CASSARQGRGNQPQHF. CDR3 sequence (DNA): TGTGCCAGCAGTGCCAGACAGGGGAGGGGCAATCAGCCCCAGCATTTT.

This chain joins TRBV5-6 and TRBJ2-1, with 7 bases identical to TRBD1. V lost 3 bases to trimming and J lost 8 bases; unmatched junction nucleotides: 8. This CDR3 comprises 14 residues. CDR1 is SGHDT, CDR2 YYEEEE, per germline. The CDR3 nucleotides read TGTGCCAGCAGCTCGAAGACAGGGATCTATGAGCAGTTCTTC. Amino acids: CASSSKTGIYEQFF.

The chain joins TRBV4-2 to TRBJ2-7, with TRBD2 matching 7 bases. Losses at the gene ends were 0 bases for V and 2 bases for J; bases not matched to a gene: 7. The CDR3 runs 16 residues. The V gene's germline CDR1 is LGHNA and CDR2 YNFKEQ. The CDR3 here is CASSQEVAGVAYEQYF. The CDR3 nucleotides read TGTGCCAGCAGCCAAGAAGTCGCGGGGGTGGCCTACGAGCAGTACTTC.

CDR3 in DNA: TGTGCCAGCACGACGGACAGGGGTGGAGAAAAACTGTTTTTT. It encodes CASTTDRGGEKLFF. The chain has TRBV6-5 and TRBJ1-4, with 9 bases fitting TRBD1. This CDR3 has 14 residues. CDR1 is MNHEY and CDR2 is SVGAGI in the germline V gene. V lost 7 bases and J lost 8; bases outside the gene matches: 8.

This sequence joins TRBV5-5 and TRBJ1-5, with 7 nucleotides matching TRBD1. The CDR3 runs to 14 residues. From germline, CDR1 is SGHKS and CDR2 YYEKEE (reference sequence). V was pared by 1 base and J by 4 bases, with 2 bases of the junction left unmatched. In DNA form, the CDR3 reads TGTGCCAGCAGCTTGACCAGGGGGAATCAGCCCCAGCATTTT. Translated, it gives CASSLTRGNQPQHF.